A single sample is the source of the 17 T cell receptor beta chains below, sequenced in a study of T cells in pancreatic ductal adenocarcinoma (dated by TCRdb to about 2017). The library was built by means of the immunoSEQ multiplex PCR assay. The table comes from immuneACCESS by way of TCRdb, which keeps in-frame sequences with V and J called. Part of the clones is missing from these tables; in studies checked, under half for an unresolved V gene and the rest for unknown reasons. In all, the sample holds under 15,000 clones, and 75% to 90% of those were seen once. The top ten constitute roughly 18% of the sample. The selected pancreatic ductal adenocarcinoma patients had received surgery without neoadjuvant therapy. Material: PBMCs. The receptors come from a human donor with pancreatic ductal adenocarcinoma.

The chain uses TRBV6-1 and TRBJ1-1, with a weak D call TRBD1 (5 bases). Between the trimmed V and J ends, which lost 4 bases and 6 bases, there was a span of 15 bases. This CDR3 spans 14 amino acids. Germline values: CDR1 MNHNS, CDR2 SASEGT. This CDR3 reads CASSAGGAVAEAFF. The CDR3, as DNA: TGTGCCAGCAGTGCGGGGGGTGCGGTCGCTGAAGCTTTCTTT.

This clone turned up a few times. V and J are TRBV27 and TRBJ2-1, with 8 bases aligning to TRBD1. V shed 6 bases, J shed 10 bases, and the junction held 5 bases outside the gene matches. Looked up from germline, CDR1 is MNHEY and CDR2 is SMNVEV (reference sequence). The CDR3 has 12 residues. Here the CDR3 reads CASSAGGREQFF. The CDR3, as DNA: TGTGCCAGCAGCGCAGGGGGCAGGGAGCAGTTCTTC.

The chain links TRBV19 to TRBJ2-3; D might be TRBD2 (6 bases). The germline V and J ends were trimmed by 6 bases and 2 bases, with 9 bases remaining between them. The CDR3 is 13 residues long. Germline CDR1 LNHDA, CDR2 SQIVND (reference sequence). The DNA for the CDR3 is TGTGCCAGTAGCGGCGGGAACACAGATACGCAGTATTTT. This translates into CASSGGNTDTQYF.

The chain links TRBV5-1 to TRBJ2-1; 10 positions match TRBD2. V gave up 3 bases and J gave up 10 bases; unmatched junction bases: 13. The CDR3 sequence is 16 residues long. CDR1 is SGHRS and CDR2 is YFSETQ in the germline V gene. In DNA form, the CDR3 reads TGCGCCAGCAGCTCCACCAATCTAGCGGGAGTAGGAGAGCAGTTCTTC. Its translation is CASSSTNLAGVGEQFF.

The chain links TRBV7-9 to TRBJ1-1; weak D call: TRBD1 (6 bases). CDR1 SEHNR and CDR2 FQNEAQ come from the germline V gene (reference sequence). The CDR3 runs 15 residues. Trimming removed 4 bases from V and 3 bases from J, with 15 bases in between. CDR3 protein: CASSSHPDRYTEAFF. The CDR3, as DNA: TGTGCCAGCAGCTCTCATCCGGACAGATACACTGAAGCTTTCTTT. Filled out from reference TRBV7-9 and TRBJ1-1, the complete variable domain reads DTGVSQNPRHKITKRGQNVTFRCDPISEHNRLYWYRQTLGQGPEFLTYFQNEAQLEKSRLLSDRFSAERPKGSFSTLEIQRTEQGDSAMYLCASSSHPDRYTEAFFGQGTRLTVV.

This chain uses TRBV6-5 with TRBJ1-1; D gene unclear. The germline V gene has CDR1 MNHEY and CDR2 SVGAGI. This CDR3 has 15 amino acids. Trimming cost V 0 bases and J 0 bases, with 8 bases left between them. CDR3 sequence: CASSYSKAVNTEAFF. As DNA, the CDR3 is TGTGCCAGCAGTTACTCGAAGGCCGTGAACACTGAAGCTTTCTTT.

The rearrangement joins TRBV5-6 to TRBJ2-7; no reliable D call. This CDR3 has 13 amino acids. Trimming removed 0 bases from V and 6 bases from J, with 10 bases in between. Germline loops: CDR1 SGHDT, CDR2 YYEEEE. DNA for the CDR3: TGTGCCAGCAGCTTGGAAGCACAGACCGAGCAGTACTTC. This codes for CASSLEAQTEQYF.

The CDR3 nucleotides read TGTGCCAGTAGTATAGATTTCCTAGCGGGGGGCTATGAGCAGTTCTTC. Its protein product is CASSIDFLAGGYEQFF. The chain links TRBV19 to TRBJ2-1; 11 bases map to TRBD2. Looked up from germline, CDR1 is LNHDA and CDR2 is SQIVND (reference sequence). The CDR3 extends over 16 amino acids. With V trimmed by 0 bases and J by 8 bases, 6 bases remained unmatched. The full variable domain, its missing parts supplied by reference TRBV19 and TRBJ2-1, is DGGITQSPKYLFRKEGQNVTLSCEQNLNHDAMYWYRQDPGQGLRLIYYSQIVNDFQKGDIAEGYSVSREKKESFPLTVTSAQKNPTAFYLCASSIDFLAGGYEQFFGPGTRLTVL.

The gene calls are TRBV4-3 and TRBJ2-2, with D perhaps matching TRBD2 (6 bases). This CDR3 contains 16 residues. Per germline, CDR1 LGHNA and CDR2 YSLEER. Trimming pared 2 bases from V and 0 bases from J, leaving 10 bases between. The CDR3 nucleotides read TGCGCCAGCAGCCAACGACTAGATACGAACACCGGGGAGCTGTTTTTT. Translated, it gives CASSQRLDTNTGELFF.

The rearrangement uses TRBV6-5 and TRBJ1-2; 10 nucleotides match TRBD1. The CDR3 extends over 14 amino acids. J lost 6 bases, V lost 5 bases, and 6 bases had no gene match. Germline-derived CDR1 and CDR2 are MNHEY and SVGAGI. This CDR3 reads CASSRQGARDGYTF. The DNA for the CDR3 is TGTGCCAGCAGTCGACAGGGGGCGAGGGATGGCTACACCTTC.

This chain connects TRBV7-9 to TRBJ2-1; 8 bases are a match to TRBD2. The CDR3 length is 16 residues. V gave up 5 bases and J gave up 0 bases; unmatched junction bases: 6. Germline CDR1 reads SEHNR; CDR2 reads FQNEAQ (reference sequence). CDR3 coding DNA: TGTGCCAGCAGCCCACGAACTAGCGGCTCCTACAATGAGCAGTTCTTC. Residues: CASSPRTSGSYNEQFF.

The gene calls are TRBV2 and TRBJ2-7, with D unresolved. In germline, CDR1 is SNHLY, CDR2 FYNNEI. Trimming stripped 3 bases from V and 6 bases from J, with 12 bases between. This CDR3 comprises 13 residues. The CDR3 is CASSDVGLVEQYF. The DNA for the CDR3 is TGTGCCAGCAGTGACGTAGGCCTGGTCGAGCAGTACTTC.

The chain combines TRBV5-4 with TRBJ2-2, with 10 bases aligning to TRBD1. V lost 3 bases, J lost 6 bases, and 8 bases stayed unmatched. This CDR3 is built from 16 residues. CDR1 and CDR2 from the germline V gene are SGHNT and YYREEE (reference sequence). The CDR3 region is CASSSRSGTGAGELFF. DNA for the CDR3: TGTGCCAGCAGCTCGCGTTCCGGGACAGGGGCCGGGGAGCTGTTTTTT.

V is TRBV7-6 and J is TRBJ2-5; no clear D. V lost 5 bases, J lost 4 bases, and 5 bases lay in between. The CDR3 is 11 amino acids. CDR1 and CDR2 (germline): SGHVS, FNYEAQ. The CDR3 is CASSTSETQYF. DNA for the CDR3: TGTGCCAGCAGCACCTCAGAGACCCAGTACTTC.

This chain joins TRBV6-4 and TRBJ2-5, with 12 bases fitting TRBD2. This CDR3 is built from 18 residues. J gave up 0 bases and V 2 bases, and 7 bases lay outside the gene matches. From germline, CDR1 is MRHNA and CDR2 SNTAGT. CDR3 loop: CASSDPTSGGLYQETQYF. The DNA for the CDR3 is TGTGCCAGCAGTGACCCGACTAGCGGGGGCTTGTACCAAGAGACCCAGTACTTC.

This clone was seen only once. The V gene is TRBV30, the J gene TRBJ2-3, with D tentatively TRBD1 or TRBD2 (5 bases each). V was trimmed by 5 bases and J by 5 bases, leaving 8 bases between them. Germline CDR1 and CDR2: GTSNPN and SVGIG (reference sequence). The CDR3 covers 11 residues. The CDR3 loop reads CAWSRGDTQYF. In DNA form, the CDR3 reads TGTGCCTGGTCGAGGGGAGATACGCAGTATTTT.

The chain recombines TRBV25-1 with TRBJ1-2; D is undetermined. Germline V lookup: CDR1 MGHDK, CDR2 SYGVNS. The CDR3 covers 13 residues. Trimming took 3 bases from V and 6 from J, leaving 11 bases between them. CDR3 sequence (DNA): TGTGCCAGCAGTGATTTTACTGCTGATGGCTACACCTTC. It yields the protein CASSDFTADGYTF.